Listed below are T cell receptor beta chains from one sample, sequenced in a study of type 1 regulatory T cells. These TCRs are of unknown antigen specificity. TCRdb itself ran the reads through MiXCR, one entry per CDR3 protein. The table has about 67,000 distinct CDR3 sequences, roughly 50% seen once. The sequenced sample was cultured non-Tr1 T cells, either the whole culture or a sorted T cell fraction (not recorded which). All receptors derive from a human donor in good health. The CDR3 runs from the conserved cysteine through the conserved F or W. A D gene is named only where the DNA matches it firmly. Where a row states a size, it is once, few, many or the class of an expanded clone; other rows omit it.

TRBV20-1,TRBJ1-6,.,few,CSARQRTGIGSPLHF,TGCAGTGCTAGACAGCGAACCGGGATCGGTTCACCCCTCCACTTT
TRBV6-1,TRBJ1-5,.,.,CASSIWTSGNQPQHF,TGTGCCAGCAGTATATGGACCAGTGGCAATCAGCCCCAGCATTTT
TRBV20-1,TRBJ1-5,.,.,CSARRQLFQPQHF,TGCAGTGCTAGAAGACAGTTATTCCAGCCCCAGCATTTT
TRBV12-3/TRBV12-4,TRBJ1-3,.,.,CASSFSGTGNTIYF,TGTGCCAGCAGTTTTAGTGGGACTGGAAACACCATATATTTT
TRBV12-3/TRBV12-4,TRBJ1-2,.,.,CASSLSNYGYTF,TGTGCCAGCAGTTTAAGTAACTATGGCTACACCTTC
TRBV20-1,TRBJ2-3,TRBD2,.,CSAPLSGGVTDTQYF,TGCAGTGCTCCACTCAGCGGGGGGGTCACAGATACGCAGTATTTT
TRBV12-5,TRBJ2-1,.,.,CASGLELDNEQFF,TGTGCTAGTGGTTTGGAATTAGACAATGAGCAGTTCTTC
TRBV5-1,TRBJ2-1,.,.,CASSSAPAYNEQFF,TGCGCCAGCAGCTCCGCCCCGGCCTACAATGAGCAGTTCTTC
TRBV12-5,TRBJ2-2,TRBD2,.,CASGSQRGNTGELFF,TGTGCTAGTGGATCACAGCGGGGAAACACCGGGGAGCTGTTTTTT
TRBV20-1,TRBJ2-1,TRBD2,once,CSAETSGGLRAYNEQFF,TGCAGTGCTGAGACTAGCGGGGGCCTTCGAGCCTACAATGAGCAGTTCTTC
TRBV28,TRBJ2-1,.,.,CASSSPIREQFF,TGTGCCAGCAGTTCTCCCATCCGTGAGCAGTTCTTC
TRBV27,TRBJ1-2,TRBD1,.,CASSLQGANYGYTF,TGTGCCAGCAGTTTACAGGGGGCCAACTATGGCTACACCTTC
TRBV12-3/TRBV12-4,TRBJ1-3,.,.,CASTTGSGNTIYF,TGTGCCAGCACCACAGGGTCTGGAAACACCATATATTTT
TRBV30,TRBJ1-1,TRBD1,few,CAWQTGTTEAFF,TGTGCCTGGCAGACAGGGACCACTGAAGCTTTCTTT
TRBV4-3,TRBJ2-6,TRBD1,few,CASSQRYVGTVNSGANVLTF,TGCGCCAGCAGCCAAAGATACGTCGGGACAGTCAACTCTGGGGCCAACGTCCTGACTTTC
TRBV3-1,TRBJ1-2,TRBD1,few,CASSHPTGGGYTF,TGTGCCAGCAGCCACCCGACAGGGGGAGGCTACACCTTC
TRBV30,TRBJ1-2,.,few,CAWSVQTNYGYTF,TGTGCCTGGAGTGTACAAACGAACTATGGCTACACCTTC
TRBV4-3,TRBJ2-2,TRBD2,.,CASSQELLAPNTGELFF,TGCGCCAGCAGCCAAGAGTTACTAGCGCCCAACACCGGGGAGCTGTTTTTT
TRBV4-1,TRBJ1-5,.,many,CASSQDGGIVNQPQHF,TGCGCCAGCAGCCAAGACGGAGGGATTGTCAATCAGCCCCAGCATTTT
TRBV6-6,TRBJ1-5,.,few,CASRNRDKRGDQPQHF,TGTGCCAGCAGGAACCGGGACAAAAGGGGGGATCAGCCCCAGCATTTT
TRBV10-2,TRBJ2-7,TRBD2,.,CASRTGGSSYEQYF,TGCGCCAGCAGGACCGGGGGGAGCTCCTACGAGCAGTACTTC
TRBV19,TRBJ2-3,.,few,CASSSRDSSTDTQYF,TGTGCCAGTAGTTCCCGGGACTCTAGCACAGATACGCAGTATTTT
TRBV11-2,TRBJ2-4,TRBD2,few,CASSPAEVAGAKNIQYF,TGTGCCAGCAGCCCCGCCGAGGTAGCGGGGGCCAAAAACATTCAGTACTTC
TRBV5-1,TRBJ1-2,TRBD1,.,CASSLVQGSPYGYTF,TGCGCCAGCAGCTTGGTACAGGGGTCACCCTATGGCTACACCTTC
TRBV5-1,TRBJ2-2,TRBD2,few,CASRDGGSPNTGELFF,TGCGCCAGCAGAGACGGGGGGTCCCCGAACACCGGGGAGCTGTTTTTT
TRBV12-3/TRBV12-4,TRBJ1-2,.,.,CASSLPLSAYGYTF,TGTGCCAGCAGTCTCCCCCTTTCGGCCTATGGCTACACCTTC
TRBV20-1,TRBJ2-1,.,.,CSARDPSGFNEQFF,TGCAGTGCTAGAGATCCCTCAGGTTTCAATGAGCAGTTCTTC
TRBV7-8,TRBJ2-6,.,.,CASSPEGRRSGANVLTF,TGTGCCAGCAGCCCTGAGGGACGGCGCTCTGGGGCCAACGTCCTGACTTTC
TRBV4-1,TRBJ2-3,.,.,CASSTDPRDPRADTQYF,TGCGCCAGCAGCACTGATCCCCGGGACCCTAGGGCAGATACGCAGTATTTT
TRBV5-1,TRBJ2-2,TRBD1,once,CASSTLTGGNPGELFF,TGCGCCAGCAGCACTCTGACAGGGGGCAACCCCGGGGAGCTGTTTTTT
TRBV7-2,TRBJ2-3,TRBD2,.,CASSQQMTSGGNTQYF,TGTGCCAGCAGCCAACAAATGACTAGCGGAGGGAATACGCAGTATTTT
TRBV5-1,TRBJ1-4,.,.,CASNIQPGSGTNEKLFF,TGCGCCAGCAACATTCAACCAGGGAGCGGAACTAATGAAAAACTGTTTTTT
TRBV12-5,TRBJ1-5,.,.,CASSGQTNQPQHF,TGTGCTAGTTCTGGGCAGACAAATCAGCCCCAGCATTTT
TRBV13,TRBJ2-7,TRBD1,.,CASSLEGVPGTGGREQYF,TGTGCCAGCAGCTTAGAAGGGGTTCCCGGGACAGGGGGCCGCGAGCAGTACTTC
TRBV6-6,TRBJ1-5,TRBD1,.,CASSSPDRGDNQPQHF,TGTGCCAGCAGCTCCCCGGACAGGGGCGACAATCAGCCCCAGCATTTT
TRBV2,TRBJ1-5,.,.,CASRADRAGNQPQHF,TGTGCCAGCAGGGCTGATAGGGCGGGCAATCAGCCCCAGCATTTT
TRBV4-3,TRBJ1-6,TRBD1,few,CASSQGAGGNSPLHF,TGCGCCAGCAGCCAAGGGGCAGGGGGAAATTCACCCCTCCACTTT
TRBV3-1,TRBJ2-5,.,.,CASSQSPETQYF,TGCGCCAGCAGCCAAAGTCCAGAGACCCAGTACTTC
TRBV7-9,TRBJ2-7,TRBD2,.,CASSSGLDPYEQYF,TGTGCCAGCAGCTCAGGACTAGACCCCTACGAGCAGTACTTC
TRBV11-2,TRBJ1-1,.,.,CASSLWESNTEAFF,TGTGCCAGCAGCCTATGGGAGTCGAACACTGAAGCTTTCTTT
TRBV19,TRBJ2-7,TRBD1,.,CASSPRDRGHEQYF,TGTGCCAGTAGTCCGCGGGACAGGGGGCACGAGCAGTACTTC
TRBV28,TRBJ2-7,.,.,CASSYSGTYEQYF,TGTGCCAGCAGTTACTCCGGGACCTACGAGCAGTACTTC
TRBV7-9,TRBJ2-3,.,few,CASSVATDTQYF,TGTGCCAGCAGCGTCGCTACAGATACGCAGTATTTT
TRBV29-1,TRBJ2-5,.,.,CSVRALRETQYF,TGCAGCGTGAGGGCGTTGCGAGAGACCCAGTACTTC
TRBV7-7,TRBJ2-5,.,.,CASSFGASDQETQYF,TGTGCCAGCAGCTTTGGGGCGTCTGACCAAGAGACCCAGTACTTC
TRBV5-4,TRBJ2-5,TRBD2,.,CASSPHGRGGRETQYF,TGTGCCAGCAGCCCCCACGGGCGGGGGGGCCGAGAGACCCAGTACTTC
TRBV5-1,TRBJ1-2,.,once,CASRGFYGYTF,TGCGCCAGCAGAGGTTTCTATGGCTACACCTTC
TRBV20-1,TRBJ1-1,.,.,CSASDRNTEAFF,TGCAGTGCTAGTGACAGGAACACTGAAGCTTTCTTT
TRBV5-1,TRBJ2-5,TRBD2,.,CASSSQLAGQETQYF,TGCGCCAGCAGTTCCCAACTAGCGGGGCAGGAGACCCAGTACTTC
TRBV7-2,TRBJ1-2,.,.,CASSLDPTANYGYTF,TGTGCCAGCAGCTTAGATCCCACGGCTAACTATGGCTACACCTTC
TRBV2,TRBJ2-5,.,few,CASSSGETQYF,TGTGCCAGCAGTAGCGGGGAGACCCAGTACTTC
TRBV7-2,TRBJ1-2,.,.,CASSLSTGLGYGYTF,TGTGCCAGCAGCTTGTCAACAGGACTCGGATATGGCTACACCTTC
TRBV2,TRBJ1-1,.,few,CATTSTGRNTEAFF,TGTGCCACCACGTCCACGGGGAGGAACACTGAAGCTTTCTTT
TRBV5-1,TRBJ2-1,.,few,CASSYIVGRQNEQFF,TGCGCCAGCAGCTACATAGTGGGTCGACAGAATGAGCAGTTCTTC
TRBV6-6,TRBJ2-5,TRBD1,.,CASSYFGTGGQETQYF,TGTGCCAGCAGTTACTTCGGGACAGGGGGACAAGAGACCCAGTACTTC
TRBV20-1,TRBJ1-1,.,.,CSAERGEWGTEAFF,TGCAGTGCCGAAAGGGGGGAATGGGGTACTGAAGCTTTCTTT
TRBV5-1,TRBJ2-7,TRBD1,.,CASSSTGTYEQYF,TGCGCCAGCAGCTCGACAGGGACCTACGAGCAGTACTTC